The 2 T cell receptor beta chains presented below share a single source sample, sequenced in a study of T cell responses to AZD1222 COVID-19 vaccine. Assay used: immunoSEQ multiplex PCR; TCRdb lists only in-frame clones, some missing. The table records roughly 150,000 clones, approximately 90% of them present only once. The sample here was peripheral blood, taken 28 days after the second AZD1222 dose. Receptor source: an adult who received the AZD1222 COVID-19 vaccine.

The chain carries TRBV7-2 and TRBJ1-1; 7 nucleotides agree with TRBD1. V lost 1 base, J lost 0 bases, and 8 bases stayed unmatched. CDR3 length equals 17 residues. The germline gives CDR1 SGHTA, CDR2 FQGNSA. This CDR3 reads CASSLVAGTDMNTEAFF. The CDR3 DNA reads TGTGCCAGCAGCTTAGTTGCGGGGACAGACATGAACACTGAAGCTTTCTTT. Full variable domain (rest looked up from reference TRBV7-2 and TRBJ1-1): GAGVSQSPSNKVTEKGKDVELRCDPISGHTALYWYRQSLGQGLEFLIYFQGNSAPDKSGLPSDRFSAERTGGSVSTLTIQRTQQEDSAVYLCASSLVAGTDMNTEAFFGQGTRLTVV.

The V call is TRBV15, the J call TRBJ1-5; D possibly corresponds to TRBD1 (5 bases). The CDR3 loop spans 14 amino acids. With 7 bases removed from V and 2 bases from J, the gap between germline ends came to 12 bases. CDR1 and CDR2 (germline): LNHNV, YYDKDF (reference sequence). For the CDR3, the DNA is TGTGCCACCACCCCGGGGCGCGGCAATCAGCCCCAGCATTTT. Translation: CATTPGRGNQPQHF.